The entry below gives a single T cell receptor (beta chain) sequence along with its context. Its antigen is not yet known. Within one base of it there is no much larger clone, and no base qualities were kept. The sample is drawn from a study of T cell changes during pregnancy in multiple sclerosis (dated by TCRdb to about 2019). Notes on the research overall: In women with multiple sclerosis, the researchers looked at how the T cell repertoire shifted as pregnancy progressed.

CDR1 and CDR2, per the germline V gene, are SGDLS and YYNGEE. V lost 3 bases and J lost 4 bases, and the count of bases not matched to a germline gene is 7. From cysteine to phenylalanine, the CDR3 is 15 amino acids long. Of all the DNA, just the CDR3 is kept, 45 bases in frame from base 1. The library was produced with the immunoSEQ multiplex PCR assay. TCRdb provides this immuneACCESS table in a form limited to in-frame rearrangements. Some clones are lacking; in checked studies, under half of them reflect an unresolved V gene, and why the rest are absent is not known. The sample records about 98,000 clones, 92% of which are singletons. Roughly 2.1% of the sample comes from the top ten.

The TCR was taken from a female donor in good health, enrolled as a control in a pregnancy study. This specimen was peripheral blood, taken after pregnancy. The chain employs TRBV9 and TRBJ1-3, with 7 bases matching TRBD1. Read as DNA, the sequence is TGTGCCAGCAGCGCACAGACAGGGATCGGAAACACCATATATTTT. The encoded protein is CASSAQTGIGNTIYF.